The text below deals with one T cell receptor (beta chain). The antigen remains unidentified. The germline CDR1 and CDR2 sequences are MNHEY and SMNVEV (reference sequence). The CDR3 consists of 15 residues. Trimming shortened V by 6 bases and J by 6 bases, and 19 bases separated the two germline ends. Sorted subsets were CFSE-labeled and cultured four to six days with allogeneic dendritic cells. CD4+ or CD8+ T cells were sorted as naive CD45RA+ or memory CD45RO+. This sample stems from a study of regulatory dendritic cells for organ transplantation. Assay used: immunoSEQ multiplex PCR; TCRdb lists only in-frame clones, some missing. The data hold roughly 5,800 clones, with approximately 74% observed a single time.

The chain uses TRBV27 and TRBJ2-3; the D call may be TRBD1 or TRBD2 (5 bases each). The TCR comes from a human donor in good health. The sequenced sample consisted of memory CD8+ T cells from blood cultured with regulatory dendritic cells. Sample subset: CD45RO+ memory T cells. Here the CDR3 DNA reads TGTGCCAGCAGCCCGGCGGCGTCCGGGACGGATACGCAGTATTTT. Translation gives CASSPAASGTDTQYF.